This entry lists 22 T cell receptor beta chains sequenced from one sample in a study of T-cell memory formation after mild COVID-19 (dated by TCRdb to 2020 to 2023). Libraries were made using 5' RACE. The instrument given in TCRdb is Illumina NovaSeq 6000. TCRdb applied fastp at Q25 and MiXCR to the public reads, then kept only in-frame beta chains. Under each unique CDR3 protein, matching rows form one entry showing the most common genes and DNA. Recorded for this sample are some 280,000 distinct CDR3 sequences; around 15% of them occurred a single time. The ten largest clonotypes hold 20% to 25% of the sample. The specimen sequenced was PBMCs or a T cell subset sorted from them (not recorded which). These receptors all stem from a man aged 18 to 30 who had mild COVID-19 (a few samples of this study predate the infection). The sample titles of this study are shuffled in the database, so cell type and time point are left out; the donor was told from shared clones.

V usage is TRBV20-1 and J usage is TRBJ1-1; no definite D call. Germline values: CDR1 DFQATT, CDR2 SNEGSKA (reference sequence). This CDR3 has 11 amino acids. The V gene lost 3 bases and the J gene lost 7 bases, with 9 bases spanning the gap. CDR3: CSARSWVEAFF. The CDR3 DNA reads TGCAGTGCTAGGTCGTGGGTTGAAGCTTTCTTT.

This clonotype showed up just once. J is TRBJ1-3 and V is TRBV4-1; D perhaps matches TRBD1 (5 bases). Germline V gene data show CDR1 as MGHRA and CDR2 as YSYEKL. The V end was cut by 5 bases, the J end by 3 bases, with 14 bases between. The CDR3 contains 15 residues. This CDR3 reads CASSSVQGDGNTIYF. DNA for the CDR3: TGCGCCAGCAGCAGCGTGCAGGGTGATGGAAACACCATATATTTT.

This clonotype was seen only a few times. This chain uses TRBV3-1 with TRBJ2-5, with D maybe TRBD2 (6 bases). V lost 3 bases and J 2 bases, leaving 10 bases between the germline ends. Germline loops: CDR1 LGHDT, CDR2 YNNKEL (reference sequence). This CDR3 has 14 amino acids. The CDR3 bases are TGTGCCAGCAGCCAGGGAGGCAGACAAGAGACCCAGTACTTC. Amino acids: CASSQGGRQETQYF.

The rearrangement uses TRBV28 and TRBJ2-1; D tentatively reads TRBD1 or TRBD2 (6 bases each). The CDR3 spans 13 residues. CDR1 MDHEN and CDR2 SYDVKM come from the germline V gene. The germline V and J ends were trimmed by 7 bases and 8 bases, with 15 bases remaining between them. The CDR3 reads CASILRGADEQFF. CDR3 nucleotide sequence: TGTGCCAGCATCCTAAGGGGGGCCGATGAGCAGTTCTTC.

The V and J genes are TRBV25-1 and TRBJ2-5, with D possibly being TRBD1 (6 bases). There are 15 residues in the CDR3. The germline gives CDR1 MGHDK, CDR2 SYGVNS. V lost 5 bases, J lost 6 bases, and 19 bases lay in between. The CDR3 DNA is TGTGCCAGCAGTCCACAAGGGACATCGAAGCAGACCCAGTACTTC. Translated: CASSPQGTSKQTQYF.

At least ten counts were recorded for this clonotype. The CDR3 spells CASSSYQETQYF. For the CDR3, the DNA is TGCGCCAGCAGCTCGTACCAAGAGACCCAGTACTTC. The J gene is TRBJ2-5, the V gene TRBV5-1; D unresolved. V was pared by 3 bases and J by 0 bases, with 3 bases between. This CDR3 spans 12 amino acids. In germline, CDR1 is SGHRS, CDR2 YFSETQ.

Written as DNA, the CDR3 is TGTGCCACCGCCCAGGGAAACTATGGCTACACCTTC. Its protein is CATAQGNYGYTF. The chain couples TRBV24-1 to TRBJ1-2, with TRBD1 as a possible D gene (5 bases). The length of the CDR3 is 12 residues. Deletions cut 9 bases from V and 2 bases from J, with 9 bases between. From germline, CDR1 is KGHDR and CDR2 SFDVKD.

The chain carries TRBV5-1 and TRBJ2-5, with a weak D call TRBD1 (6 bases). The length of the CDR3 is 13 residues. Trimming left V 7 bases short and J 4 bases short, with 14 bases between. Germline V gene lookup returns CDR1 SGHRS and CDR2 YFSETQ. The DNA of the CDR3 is TGCGCCAGCGACCAGGGGTCGGGAGAGACCCAGTACTTC. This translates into CASDQGSGETQYF.

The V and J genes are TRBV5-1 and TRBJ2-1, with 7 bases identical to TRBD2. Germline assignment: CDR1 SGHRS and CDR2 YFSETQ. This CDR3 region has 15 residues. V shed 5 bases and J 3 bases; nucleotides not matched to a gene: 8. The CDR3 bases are TGCGCCAGCAGGGAACAGAGCGGGGACTACAATGAGCAGTTCTTC. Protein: CASREQSGDYNEQFF.

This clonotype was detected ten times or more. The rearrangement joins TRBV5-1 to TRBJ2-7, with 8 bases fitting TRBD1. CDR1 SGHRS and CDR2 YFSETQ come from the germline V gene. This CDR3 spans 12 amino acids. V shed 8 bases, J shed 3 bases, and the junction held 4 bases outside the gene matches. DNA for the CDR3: TGCGCCAGGGGAACAGGGGGCTACGAGCAGTACTTC. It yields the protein CARGTGGYEQYF.

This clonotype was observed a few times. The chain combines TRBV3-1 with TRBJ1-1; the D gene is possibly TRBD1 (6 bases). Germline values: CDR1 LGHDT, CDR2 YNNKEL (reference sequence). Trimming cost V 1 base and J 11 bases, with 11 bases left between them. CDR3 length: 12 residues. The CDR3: CASSQAPGVAFF. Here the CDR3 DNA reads TGTGCCAGCAGCCAAGCCCCAGGGGTCGCTTTCTTT.

CDR3 bases: TGTGCCAGCAGCTTAGTCCTGGCAGGGGGCAGTTCACCCCTCCACTTT. The encoded protein is CASSLVLAGGSSPLHF. This chain connects TRBV7-9 to TRBJ1-6, with 8 bases that match TRBD1. CDR1 and CDR2 (germline): SEHNR, FQNEAQ (reference sequence). This CDR3 contains 16 residues. With V trimmed by 1 base and J by 9 bases, 8 bases remained unmatched.

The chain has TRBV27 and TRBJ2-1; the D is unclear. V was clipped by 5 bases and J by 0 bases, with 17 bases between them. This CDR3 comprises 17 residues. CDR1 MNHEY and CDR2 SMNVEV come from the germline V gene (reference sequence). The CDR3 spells CASSRHSVLGSYNEQFF. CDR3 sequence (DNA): TGTGCCAGCAGTCGTCACTCAGTCCTAGGCTCCTACAATGAGCAGTTCTTC.

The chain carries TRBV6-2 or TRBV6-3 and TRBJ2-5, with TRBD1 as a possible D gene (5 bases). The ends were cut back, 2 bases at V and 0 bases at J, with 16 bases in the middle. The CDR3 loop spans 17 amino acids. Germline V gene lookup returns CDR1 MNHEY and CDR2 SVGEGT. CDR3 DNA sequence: TGTGCCAGCAGTTACCCCGGCAGGGTGGCTCACCAAGAGACCCAGTACTTC. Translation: CASSYPGRVAHQETQYF.

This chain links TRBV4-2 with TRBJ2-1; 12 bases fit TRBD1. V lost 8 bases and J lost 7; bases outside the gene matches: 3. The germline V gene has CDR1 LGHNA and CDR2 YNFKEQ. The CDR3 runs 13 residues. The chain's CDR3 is CASGTGGMNEQFF. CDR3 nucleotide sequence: TGTGCCAGCGGGACAGGGGGCATGAATGAGCAGTTCTTC.

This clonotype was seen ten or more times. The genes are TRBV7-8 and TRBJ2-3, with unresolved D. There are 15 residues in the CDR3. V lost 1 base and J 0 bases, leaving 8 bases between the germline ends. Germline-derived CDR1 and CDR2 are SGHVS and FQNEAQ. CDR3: CASSLVLSSTDTQYF. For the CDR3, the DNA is TGTGCCAGCAGCTTAGTGCTCAGTAGCACAGATACGCAGTATTTT.

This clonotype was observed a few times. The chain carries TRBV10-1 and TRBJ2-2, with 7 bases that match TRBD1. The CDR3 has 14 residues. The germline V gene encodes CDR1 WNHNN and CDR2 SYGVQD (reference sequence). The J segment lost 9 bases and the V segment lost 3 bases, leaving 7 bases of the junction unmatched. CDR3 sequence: CASSDDRAGRELFF. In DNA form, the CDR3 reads TGCGCCAGCAGTGACGACAGGGCGGGCAGGGAGCTGTTTTTT.

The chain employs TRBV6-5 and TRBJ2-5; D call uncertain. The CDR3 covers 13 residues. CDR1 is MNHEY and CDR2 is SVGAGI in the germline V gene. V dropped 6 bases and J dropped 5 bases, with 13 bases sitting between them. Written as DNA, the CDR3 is TGTGCCAGCAGCCGGACCCTTCGGGAGACCCAGTACTTC. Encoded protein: CASSRTLRETQYF.

CDR3 bases: TGCGCCAGCAGCGAGGGGGTGGGTGTTGAGACAGATACGCAGTATTTT. This codes for CASSEGVGVETDTQYF. The chain combines TRBV4-1 with TRBJ2-3, with D possibly being TRBD1 (6 bases). Germline V gives CDR1 MGHRA, CDR2 YSYEKL. Trimming took off 5 bases at V and 3 bases at J, with 18 bases between the two ends. The CDR3 spans 16 residues.

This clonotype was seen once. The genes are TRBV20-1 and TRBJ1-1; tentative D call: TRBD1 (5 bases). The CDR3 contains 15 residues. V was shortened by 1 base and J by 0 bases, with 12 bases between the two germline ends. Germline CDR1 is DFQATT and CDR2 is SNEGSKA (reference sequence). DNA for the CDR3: TGCAGTGCTAGAGCTCAGGGCGGGATGAACACTGAAGCTTTCTTT. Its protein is CSARAQGGMNTEAFF.

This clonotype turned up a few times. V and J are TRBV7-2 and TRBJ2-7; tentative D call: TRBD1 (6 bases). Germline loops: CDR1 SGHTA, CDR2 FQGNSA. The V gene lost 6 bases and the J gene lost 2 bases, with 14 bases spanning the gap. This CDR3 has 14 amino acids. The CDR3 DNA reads TGTGCCAGCAGTTCCGTAGACAGGCCCTACGAGCAGTACTTC. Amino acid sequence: CASSSVDRPYEQYF.

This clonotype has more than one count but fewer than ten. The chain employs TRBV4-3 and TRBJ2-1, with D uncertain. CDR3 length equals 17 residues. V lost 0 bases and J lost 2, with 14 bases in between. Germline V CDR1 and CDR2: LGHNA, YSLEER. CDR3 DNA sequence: TGCGCCAGCAGCCAAGATCCGAAGCCCGCGGCCTACAATGAGCAGTTCTTC. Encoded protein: CASSQDPKPAAYNEQFF.